The 8 T cell receptor beta chains given below trace back to one sample, sequenced in a study of lymphopenia after photon versus proton radiotherapy. Clones were read by immunoSEQ multiplex PCR, and TCRdb kept only the in-frame ones, dropping some. The profile covers some 170,000 clones, with around nine tenths appearing a single time and approximately 4.8% taken by the ten largest. Sequences were derived from peripheral blood, sampled from a patient treated with photon-based radiotherapy. The receptors were gathered from a man aged 45-65 years with gastric cancer.

This rearrangement joins TRBV7-9 to TRBJ2-6; D perhaps matches TRBD2 (6 bases). Germline values: CDR1 SEHNR, CDR2 FQNEAQ (reference sequence). The CDR3 is made up of 14 amino acids. The V end was cut by 6 bases, the J end by 5 bases, with 11 bases between. In nucleotides, the CDR3 is TGTGCCAGCAGATCGGGGGTCTGGGCCAACGTCCTGACTTTC. This sequence encodes CASRSGVWANVLTF.

About this clone: The identical CDR3 is also encoded by other nucleotide sequences in the sample. The chain carries TRBV5-1 and TRBJ2-5; D is unresolved. CDR1 SGHRS and CDR2 YFSETQ come from the germline V gene. CDR3 size: 11 residues. Trimming cost V 4 bases and J 2 bases, with 3 bases left between them. For the CDR3, the DNA is TGCGCCAGCAGCCGGCAAGAGACCCAGTACTTC. This codes for CASSRQETQYF.

The genes are TRBV5-1 and TRBJ2-3; tentatively, D is TRBD2 (6 bases). The CDR3 is 15 residues long. V was clipped by 1 base and J by 1 base, with 10 bases between them. Germline assignment: CDR1 SGHRS and CDR2 YFSETQ. The CDR3 reads CASSLRRDGTDTQYF. CDR3 nucleotide sequence: TGCGCCAGCAGCTTGAGGCGGGACGGCACAGATACGCAGTATTTT.

The rearrangement joins TRBV9 to TRBJ2-1; TRBD1 is a possible D gene (6 bases). Germline CDR1 SGDLS, CDR2 YYNGEE. CDR3 length: 13 residues. Trimming took 4 bases from V and 8 from J, leaving 13 bases between them. The CDR3 DNA sequence: TGTGCCAGCAGCTACCGTGGGGGCTATGAGCAGTTCTTC. This sequence encodes CASSYRGGYEQFF.

This chain connects TRBV18 to TRBJ2-3; 9 bases map to TRBD2. The germline CDR1 and CDR2 sequences are KGHSH and LQKENI. V lost 3 bases, J lost 3 bases, and 4 bases stayed unmatched. The CDR3 contains 15 residues. The CDR3 bases are TGTGCCAGCTCACCGTCTAGCGGGAAGACAGATACGCAGTATTTT. It yields the protein CASSPSSGKTDTQYF.

The rearrangement uses TRBV4-1 and TRBJ1-5, with D perhaps matching TRBD1 (5 bases). The ends were cut back, 0 bases at V and 3 bases at J, with 15 bases in the middle. The CDR3 is made up of 17 amino acids. Germline V gene sequence: CDR1 MGHRA, CDR2 YSYEKL. The chain's CDR3 is CASSQERRGRYNQPQHF. The CDR3 nucleotides read TGCGCCAGCAGCCAAGAGCGGAGGGGACGGTACAATCAGCCCCAGCATTTT.

The chain uses TRBV5-1 and TRBJ2-7; 14 positions match TRBD2. CDR1 and CDR2 (germline): SGHRS, YFSETQ. J gave up 9 bases and V 4 bases, and 9 bases lay outside the gene matches. CDR3 size: 15 residues. The CDR3 here is CASSIGTSGSTGQYF. The CDR3 region has the DNA TGCGCCAGCAGCATCGGGACTAGCGGGAGTACAGGGCAGTACTTC.

The chain uses TRBV7-2 and TRBJ1-2; the D is unclear. V gave up 2 bases and J gave up 4 bases, with 11 bases separating them. Per germline, CDR1 SGHTA and CDR2 FQGNSA. The CDR3 covers 14 residues. The CDR3 spells CASSLPNILYGYTF. The CDR3, as DNA: TGTGCCAGCAGCTTACCGAATATCCTCTATGGCTACACCTTC.